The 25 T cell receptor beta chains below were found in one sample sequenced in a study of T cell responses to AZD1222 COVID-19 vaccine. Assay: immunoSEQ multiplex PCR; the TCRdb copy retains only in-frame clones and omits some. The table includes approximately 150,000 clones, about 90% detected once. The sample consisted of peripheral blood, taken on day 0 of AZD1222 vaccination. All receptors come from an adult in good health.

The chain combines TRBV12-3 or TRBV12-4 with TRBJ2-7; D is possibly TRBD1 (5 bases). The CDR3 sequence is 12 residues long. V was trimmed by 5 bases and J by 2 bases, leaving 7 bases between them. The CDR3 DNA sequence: TGTGCCAGCAGTCCAGGGACCTACGAGCAGTACTTC. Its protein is CASSPGTYEQYF.

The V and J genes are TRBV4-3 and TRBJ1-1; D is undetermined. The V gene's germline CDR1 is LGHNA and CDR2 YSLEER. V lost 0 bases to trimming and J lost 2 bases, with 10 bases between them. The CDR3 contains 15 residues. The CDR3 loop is CASSQDLNRNTEAFF. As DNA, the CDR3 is TGCGCCAGCAGCCAAGACCTCAATAGAAACACTGAAGCTTTCTTT.

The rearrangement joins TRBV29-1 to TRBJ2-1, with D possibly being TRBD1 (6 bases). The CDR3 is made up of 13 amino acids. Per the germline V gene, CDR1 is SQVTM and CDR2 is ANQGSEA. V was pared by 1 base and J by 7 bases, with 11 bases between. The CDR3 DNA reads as TGCAGCGTTGAAGCCGGGACAACGAATGAGCAGTTCTTC. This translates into CSVEAGTTNEQFF.

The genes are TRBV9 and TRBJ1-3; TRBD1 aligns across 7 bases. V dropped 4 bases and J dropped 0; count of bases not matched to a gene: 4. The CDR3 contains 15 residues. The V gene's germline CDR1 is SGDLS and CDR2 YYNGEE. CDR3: CASSPGGTSGNTIYF. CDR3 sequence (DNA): TGTGCCAGCAGCCCAGGGGGGACCTCTGGAAACACCATATATTTT.

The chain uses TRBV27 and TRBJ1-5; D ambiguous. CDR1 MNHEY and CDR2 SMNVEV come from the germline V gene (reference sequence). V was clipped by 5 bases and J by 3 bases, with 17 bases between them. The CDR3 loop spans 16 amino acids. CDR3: CASSRASGRNNQPQHF. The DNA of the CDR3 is TGTGCCAGCAGTCGTGCCAGCGGACGGAACAATCAGCCCCAGCATTTT.

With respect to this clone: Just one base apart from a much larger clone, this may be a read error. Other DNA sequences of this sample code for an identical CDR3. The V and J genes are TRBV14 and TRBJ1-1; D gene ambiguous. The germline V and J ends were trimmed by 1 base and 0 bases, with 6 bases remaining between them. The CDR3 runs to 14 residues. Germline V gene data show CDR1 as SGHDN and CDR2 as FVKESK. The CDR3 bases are TGTGCCAGCAGCCAAGCGGGAATGAACACTGAAGCTTTCTTT. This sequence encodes CASSQAGMNTEAFF.

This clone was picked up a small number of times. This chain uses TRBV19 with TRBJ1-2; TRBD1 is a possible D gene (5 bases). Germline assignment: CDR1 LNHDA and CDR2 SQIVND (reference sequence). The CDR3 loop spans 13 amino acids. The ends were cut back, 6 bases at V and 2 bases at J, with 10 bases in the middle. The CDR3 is CASSFQGNYGYTF. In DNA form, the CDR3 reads TGTGCCAGTAGCTTCCAGGGCAACTATGGCTACACCTTC.

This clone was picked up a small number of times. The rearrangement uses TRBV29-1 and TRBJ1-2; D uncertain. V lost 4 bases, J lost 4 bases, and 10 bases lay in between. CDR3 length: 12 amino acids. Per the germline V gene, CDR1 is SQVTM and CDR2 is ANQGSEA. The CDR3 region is CSVVQASYGYTF. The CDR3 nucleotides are TGCAGCGTTGTTCAGGCCTCCTATGGCTACACCTTC.

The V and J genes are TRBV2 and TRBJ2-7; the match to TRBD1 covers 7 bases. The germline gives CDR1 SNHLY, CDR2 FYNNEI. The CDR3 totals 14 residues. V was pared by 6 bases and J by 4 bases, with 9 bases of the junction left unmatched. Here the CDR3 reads CASRLTGRVYEQYF. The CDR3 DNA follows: TGTGCCAGCAGGCTGACAGGGCGGGTTTACGAGCAGTACTTC.

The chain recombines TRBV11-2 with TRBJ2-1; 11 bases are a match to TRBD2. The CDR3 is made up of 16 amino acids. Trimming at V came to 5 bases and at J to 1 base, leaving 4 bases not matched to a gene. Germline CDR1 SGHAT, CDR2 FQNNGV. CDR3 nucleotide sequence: TGTGCCAGCAGCCCCGTAGCGGGAGGGTCCTACAATGAGCAGTTCTTC. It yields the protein CASSPVAGGSYNEQFF.

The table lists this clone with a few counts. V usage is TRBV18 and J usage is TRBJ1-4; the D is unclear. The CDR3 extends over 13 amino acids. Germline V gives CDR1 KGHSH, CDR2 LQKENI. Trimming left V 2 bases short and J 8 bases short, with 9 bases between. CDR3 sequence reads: CASSPYVEEKLFF. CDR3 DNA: TGTGCCAGCTCACCATATGTAGAGGAAAAACTGTTTTTT.

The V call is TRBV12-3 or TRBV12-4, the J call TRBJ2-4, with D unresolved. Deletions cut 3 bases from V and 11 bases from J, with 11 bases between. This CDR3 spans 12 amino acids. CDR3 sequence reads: CASSFRMVLQYF. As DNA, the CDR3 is TGTGCCAGCAGTTTCCGAATGGTTCTTCAGTACTTC.

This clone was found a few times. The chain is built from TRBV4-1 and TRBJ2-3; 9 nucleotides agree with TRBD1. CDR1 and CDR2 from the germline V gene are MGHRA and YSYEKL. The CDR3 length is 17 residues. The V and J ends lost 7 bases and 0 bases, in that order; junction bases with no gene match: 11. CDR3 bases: TGCGCCAGCACCGCGGGACAGGGAAAAACTAGCACAGATACGCAGTATTTT. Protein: CASTAGQGKTSTDTQYF.

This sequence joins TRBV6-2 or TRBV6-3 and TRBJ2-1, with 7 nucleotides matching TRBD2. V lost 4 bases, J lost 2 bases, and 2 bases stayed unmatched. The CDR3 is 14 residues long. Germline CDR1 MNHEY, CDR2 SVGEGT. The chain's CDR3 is CASSLAGAYNEQFF. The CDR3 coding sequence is TGTGCCAGCAGTTTAGCGGGTGCCTACAATGAGCAGTTCTTC.

CDR3 DNA sequence: TGTGCCAGCTCACCACCGGCTTTGGGAAGGGTGACCTGGGGACTAGCGGGGCCATACAATGAGCAGTTCTTC. Translated, it gives CASSPPALGRVTWGLAGPYNEQFF. J is TRBJ2-1 and V is TRBV18, with 13 bases lining up with TRBD2. This CDR3 is built from 24 residues. V was pared by 0 bases and J by 4 bases, with 24 bases of the junction left unmatched. Germline CDR1 reads KGHSH; CDR2 reads LQKENI.

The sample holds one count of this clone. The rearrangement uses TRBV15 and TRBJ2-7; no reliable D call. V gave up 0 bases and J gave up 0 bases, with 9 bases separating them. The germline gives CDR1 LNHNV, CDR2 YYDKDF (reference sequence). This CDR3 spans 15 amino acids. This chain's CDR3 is CATSRDPPNSYEQYF. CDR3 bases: TGTGCCACCAGCAGAGATCCTCCTAACTCCTACGAGCAGTACTTC.

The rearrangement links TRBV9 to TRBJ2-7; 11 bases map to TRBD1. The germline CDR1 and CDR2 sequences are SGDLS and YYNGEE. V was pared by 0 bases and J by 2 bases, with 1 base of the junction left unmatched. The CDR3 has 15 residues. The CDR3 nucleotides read TGTGCCAGCAGCGTAGGGGGACAGGGGGCCTACGAGCAGTACTTC. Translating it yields CASSVGGQGAYEQYF.

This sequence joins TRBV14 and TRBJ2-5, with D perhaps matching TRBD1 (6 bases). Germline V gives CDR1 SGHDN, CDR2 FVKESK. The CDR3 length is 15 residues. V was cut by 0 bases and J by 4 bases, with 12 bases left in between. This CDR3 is CASSQDVGRGETQYF. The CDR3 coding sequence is TGTGCCAGCAGCCAAGATGTGGGCAGGGGAGAGACCCAGTACTTC.

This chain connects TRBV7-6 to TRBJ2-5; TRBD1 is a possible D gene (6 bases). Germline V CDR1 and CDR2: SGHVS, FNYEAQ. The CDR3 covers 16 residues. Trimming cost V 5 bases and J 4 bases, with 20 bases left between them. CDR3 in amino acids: CASSQPPGHPRETQYF. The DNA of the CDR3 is TGTGCCAGCAGCCAACCCCCGGGACATCCAAGAGAGACCCAGTACTTC.

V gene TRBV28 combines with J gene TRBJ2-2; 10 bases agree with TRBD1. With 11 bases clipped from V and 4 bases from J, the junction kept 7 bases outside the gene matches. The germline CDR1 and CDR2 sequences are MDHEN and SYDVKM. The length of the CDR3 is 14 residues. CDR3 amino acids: CAGRQGAGTGELFF. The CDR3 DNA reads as TGTGCCGGTCGACAGGGGGCCGGCACCGGGGAGCTGTTTTTT. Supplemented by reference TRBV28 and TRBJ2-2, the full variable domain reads DVKVTQSSRYLVKRTGEKVFLECVQDMDHENMFWYRQDPGLGLRLIYFSYDVKMKEKGDIPEGYSVSREKKERFSLILESASTNQTSMYLCAGRQGAGTGELFFGEGSRLTVL.

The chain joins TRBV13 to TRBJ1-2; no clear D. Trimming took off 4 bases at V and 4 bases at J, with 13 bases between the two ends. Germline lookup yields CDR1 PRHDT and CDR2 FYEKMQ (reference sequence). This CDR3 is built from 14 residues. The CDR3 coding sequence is TGTGCCAGCAGCTCAGCCGCGAGCTCCTATGGCTACACCTTC. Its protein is CASSSAASSYGYTF.

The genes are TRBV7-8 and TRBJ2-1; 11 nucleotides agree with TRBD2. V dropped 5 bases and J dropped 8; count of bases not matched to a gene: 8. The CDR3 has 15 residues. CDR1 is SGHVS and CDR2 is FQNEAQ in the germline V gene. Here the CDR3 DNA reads TGTGCCAGCAGCCTTACGACTAGCGGGAACGATGAGCAGTTCTTC. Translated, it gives CASSLTTSGNDEQFF.

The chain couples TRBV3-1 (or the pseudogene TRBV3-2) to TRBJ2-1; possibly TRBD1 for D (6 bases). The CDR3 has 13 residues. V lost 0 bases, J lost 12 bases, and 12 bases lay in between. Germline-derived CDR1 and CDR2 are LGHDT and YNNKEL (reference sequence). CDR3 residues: CASSQDTGYGQFF. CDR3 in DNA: TGTGCCAGCAGCCAAGACACAGGGTACGGGCAGTTCTTC.

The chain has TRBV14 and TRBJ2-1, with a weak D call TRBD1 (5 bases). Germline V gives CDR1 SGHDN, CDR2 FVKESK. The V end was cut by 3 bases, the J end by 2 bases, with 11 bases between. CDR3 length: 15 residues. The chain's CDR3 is CASSQKGQTYNEQFF. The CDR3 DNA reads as TGTGCCAGCAGCCAGAAAGGACAAACCTACAATGAGCAGTTCTTC. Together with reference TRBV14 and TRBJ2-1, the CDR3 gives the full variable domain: EAGVTQFPSHSVIEKGQTVTLRCDPISGHDNLYWYRRVMGKEIKFLLHFVKESKQDESGMPNNRFLAERTGGTYSTLKVQPAELEDSGVYFCASSQKGQTYNEQFFGPGTRLTVL.

CDR3 region: CASSEGLQGLQPQHF. The CDR3 DNA reads as TGTGCCAGCAGTGAGGGGCTACAGGGTTTGCAGCCCCAGCATTTT. The chain uses TRBV2 and TRBJ1-5, with a possible D match to TRBD1 (6 bases). Germline CDR1 is SNHLY and CDR2 is FYNNEI. The CDR3 runs 15 residues. V was cut by 3 bases and J by 7 bases, with 16 bases left in between.